This note documents a single T cell receptor (beta chain) sequence. Its antigen remains unknown. The TCR beta CDR3 regions underwent amplification using RNA transcripts as the source. RT-PCR in the first round (using the HTBI primer set) targeted the TCR CDR3. MiXCR, applied by TCRdb to the multiplex PCR reads, yields one record per CDR3 protein. The sample has 550,000 to 700,000 distinct CDR3 sequences; just over 45% are singletons. The data derive from a study of T cells in Graves' hyperthyroidism and ophthalmopathy. The CDR3 totals 15 residues. V dropped 10 bases and J dropped 0 bases, with 15 bases sitting between them. Whole-study findings and limits: Expanded thyroid clonotypes (above 0.001) were mostly also found in blood. The model forecast ophthalmopathy, anticipating it by a median roughly 6 months before onset.

The study left out patients who had uncontrolled infection, other autoimmune disease, pregnancy or lactation. Thyroid ultrasound and orbital computed tomography, with clinical symptoms and serum thyroxine and TRAb, informed diagnoses. The receptor comes from an adult woman with Graves' disease, either hyperthyroidism or ophthalmopathy (not recorded which). V is TRBV12-3 or TRBV12-4 and J is TRBJ2-2; no definite D call. Sequencing input: peripheral blood or thyroid tissue (not recorded which). The CDR3 DNA sequence: TGTGCCACCCAGCCCCTGACGGCGAACACCGGGGAGCTGTTTTTT. Residues: CATQPLTANTGELFF.